The 8 T cell receptor beta chains in this list originate from one sample, sequenced in a study of a mutant IDH1 vaccine in newly diagnosed glioma. Generated by immunoSEQ multiplex PCR, the TCRdb table keeps only in-frame clones and is missing some. This sample has 40,000 to 55,000 clones; 65% to 85% occur once, and the top ten carry over 6.5%. Time point reported: week 35, safety follow-up. In every dose of vaccine, 300 ug of mutant IDH1 20-mer peptide was given alongside topical imiquimod. These TCRs' antigens remain unknown. The material was PBMCs, obtained from a glioma patient whose treatment included an IDH1 peptide vaccine. The receptors shown here come from a man in his forties with glioma.

The rearrangement joins TRBV6-1 to TRBJ1-2, with 7 nucleotides matching TRBD1. V was pared by 3 bases and J by 2 bases, with 0 bases of the junction left unmatched. CDR3 size: 13 residues. CDR1 is MNHNS and CDR2 is SASEGT in the germline V gene. CDR3 residues: CASSEGQNYGYTF. CDR3 nucleotide sequence: TGTGCCAGCAGTGAGGGACAGAACTATGGCTACACCTTC.

The chain recombines TRBV7-9 with TRBJ2-1, with 11 bases that match TRBD1. Germline trimming cut 0 bases from V and 8 bases from J; bases unmatched to any gene: 6. The CDR3 runs to 16 residues. Germline-derived CDR1 and CDR2 are SEHNR and FQNEAQ (reference sequence). CDR3 DNA sequence: TGTGCCAGCAGCTTAGCCCGGACAGGGGGCATCGATGAGCAGTTCTTC. Translating it yields CASSLARTGGIDEQFF.

The chain links TRBV7-9 to TRBJ2-6, with TRBD1 matching over 12 bases. Germline V gene sequence: CDR1 SEHNR, CDR2 FQNEAQ (reference sequence). This CDR3 region has 17 residues. V gave up 5 bases and J gave up 3 bases; unmatched junction bases: 5. CDR3 protein: CASSPGQGAFGANVLTF. CDR3 in DNA: TGTGCCAGCAGCCCGGGACAGGGGGCTTTTGGGGCCAACGTCCTGACTTTC. The variable domain in full, completed from reference TRBV7-9 and TRBJ2-6, reads DTGVSQNPRHKITKRGQNVTFRCDPISEHNRLYWYRQTLGQGPEFLTYFQNEAQLEKSRLLSDRFSAERPKGSFSTLEIQRTEQGDSAMYLCASSPGQGAFGANVLTFGAGSRLTVL.

This rearrangement joins TRBV30 to TRBJ1-5; 10 bases are a match to TRBD1. Trimming took 2 bases from V and 5 from J; bases not matched to a gene: 6. The CDR3 is 15 amino acids. Germline V gives CDR1 GTSNPN, CDR2 SVGIG (reference sequence). The CDR3 sequence: CAWSKQTGGYQPQHF. In DNA, the CDR3 is TGTGCCTGGAGTAAACAGACAGGGGGCTATCAGCCCCAGCATTTT.

J is TRBJ1-1 and V is TRBV5-1; D perhaps matches TRBD1 (5 bases). Per the germline V gene, CDR1 is SGHRS and CDR2 is YFSETQ. This CDR3 has 15 amino acids. Trimming shortened V by 0 bases and J by 4 bases, and 13 bases separated the two germline ends. The DNA of the CDR3 is TGCGCCAGCAGCTTGGCCACGACGGGGGGCACTGAAGCTTTCTTT. Amino acids: CASSLATTGGTEAFF.

This clone was seen once. The chain joins TRBV10-2 to TRBJ2-7; the D gene could be TRBD1 or TRBD2 (7 bases each). The CDR3 is 17 amino acids. In germline, CDR1 is WSHSY, CDR2 SAAADI. V lost 6 bases and J 4 bases, leaving 25 bases between the germline ends. CDR3 protein: CASSAPQGDTGLYEQYF. DNA for the CDR3: TGCGCCAGCAGCGCCCCGCAGGGGGATACGGGACTATACGAGCAGTACTTC.

J is TRBJ1-4 and V is TRBV7-9; perhaps TRBD1 as D (5 bases). This CDR3 spans 14 amino acids. Trimming shortened V by 3 bases and J by 7 bases, and 12 bases separated the two germline ends. CDR1 is SEHNR, CDR2 FQNEAQ, per germline (reference sequence). CDR3 residues: CASSFGGSTEKLFF. CDR3 DNA sequence: TGTGCCAGCAGCTTCGGGGGGAGTACTGAAAAACTGTTTTTT.

The chain joins TRBV6-4 to TRBJ1-2; 7 bases agree with TRBD1. J gave up 5 bases and V 2 bases, and 8 bases lay outside the gene matches. Germline V gives CDR1 MRHNA, CDR2 SNTAGT. This CDR3 has 15 amino acids. The CDR3 loop is CASSDGNRGTYGYTF. In nucleotides, the CDR3 is TGTGCCAGCAGTGACGGGAACAGGGGCACGTATGGCTACACCTTC.